The clone carrying this T cell receptor (beta chain) is a singleton in its sample. Its specificity is not known. Sequencing used immunoSEQ multiplex PCR; TCRdb keeps in-frame clones, though not all of them. The sample yields around 97,000 clones, around 92% seen once. The sample belongs to a study of graft-versus-host responses after intestinal transplantation. Study in general: After anti-thymocyte globulin induction, recipients took tacrolimus and steroids for approximately three years. Study outcomes and limitations: In recipient marrow, GvH clones were found, and some appeared first in ileum or blood.

J gave up 8 bases and V 5 bases, and 3 bases lay outside the gene matches. The germline gives CDR1 SGHTA, CDR2 FQGTGA. CDR3 size: 12 residues. V gene TRBV7-3 combines with J gene TRBJ2-1; TRBD1 aligns across 7 bases. The sample here was unstimulated CD4+ T cells sorted from spleen or lymph node cells, taken before transplant. The receptor was derived from a human donor who was the organ donor for an intestinal transplant. The CDR3 DNA sequence: TGTGCCAGCAGCCGTGACAGGGATGAGCAGTTCTTC. Its translation: CASSRDRDEQFF.